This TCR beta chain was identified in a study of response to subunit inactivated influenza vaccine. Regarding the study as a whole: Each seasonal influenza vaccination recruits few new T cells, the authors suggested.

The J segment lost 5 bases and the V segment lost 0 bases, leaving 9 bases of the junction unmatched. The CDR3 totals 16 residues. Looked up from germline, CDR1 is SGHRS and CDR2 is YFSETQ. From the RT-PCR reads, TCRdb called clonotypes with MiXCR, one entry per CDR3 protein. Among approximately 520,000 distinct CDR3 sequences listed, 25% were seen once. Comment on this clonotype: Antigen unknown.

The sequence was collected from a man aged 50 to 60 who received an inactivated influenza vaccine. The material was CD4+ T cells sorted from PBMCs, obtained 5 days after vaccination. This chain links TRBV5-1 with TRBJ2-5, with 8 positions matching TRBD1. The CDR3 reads CASSLVVDRVGETQYF. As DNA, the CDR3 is TGCGCCAGCAGCTTGGTAGTGGACAGGGTCGGGGAGACCCAGTACTTC.